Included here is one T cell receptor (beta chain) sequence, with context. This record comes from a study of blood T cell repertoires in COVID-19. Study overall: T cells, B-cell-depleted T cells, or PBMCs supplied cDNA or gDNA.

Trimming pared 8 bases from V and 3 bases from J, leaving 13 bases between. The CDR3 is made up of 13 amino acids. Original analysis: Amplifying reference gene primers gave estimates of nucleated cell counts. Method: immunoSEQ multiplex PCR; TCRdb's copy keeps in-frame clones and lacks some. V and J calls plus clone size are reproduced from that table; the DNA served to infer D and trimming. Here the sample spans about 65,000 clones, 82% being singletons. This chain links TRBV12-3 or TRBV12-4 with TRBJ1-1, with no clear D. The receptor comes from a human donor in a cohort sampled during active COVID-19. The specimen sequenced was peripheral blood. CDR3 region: CASESSRYTEAFF. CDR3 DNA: TGTGCCAGCGAGTCGTCCAGGTACACTGAAGCTTTCTTT.